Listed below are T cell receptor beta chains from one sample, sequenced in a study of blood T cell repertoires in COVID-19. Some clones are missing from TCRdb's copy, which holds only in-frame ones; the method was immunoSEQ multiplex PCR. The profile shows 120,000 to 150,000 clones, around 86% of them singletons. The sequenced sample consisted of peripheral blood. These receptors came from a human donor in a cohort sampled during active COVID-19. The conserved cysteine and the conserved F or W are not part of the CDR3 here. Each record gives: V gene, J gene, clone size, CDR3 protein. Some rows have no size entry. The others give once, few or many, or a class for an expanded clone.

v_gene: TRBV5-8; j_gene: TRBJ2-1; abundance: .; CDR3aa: ASSSGRWTSGRRSPLEQF
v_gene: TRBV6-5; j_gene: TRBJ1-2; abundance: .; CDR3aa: ASTPRIDSHYGYT
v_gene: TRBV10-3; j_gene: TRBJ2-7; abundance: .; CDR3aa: AIQQGTSGSWQY
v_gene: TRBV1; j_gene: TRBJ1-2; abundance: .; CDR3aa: TSSQVQKLRGYT
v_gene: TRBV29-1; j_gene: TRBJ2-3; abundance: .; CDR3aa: SLRSRDTQY
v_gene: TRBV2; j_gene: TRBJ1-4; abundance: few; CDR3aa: ASRDIGEKLF
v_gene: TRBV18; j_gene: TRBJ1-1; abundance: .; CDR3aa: ASSPYRSSANTEAF
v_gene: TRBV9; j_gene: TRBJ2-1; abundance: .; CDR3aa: ASSDHPGGGLLDNEQF
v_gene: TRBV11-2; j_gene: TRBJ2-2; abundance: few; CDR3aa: ASSLGGRGTGELF
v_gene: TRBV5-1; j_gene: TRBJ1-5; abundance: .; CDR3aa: ASSFSGDQPQH
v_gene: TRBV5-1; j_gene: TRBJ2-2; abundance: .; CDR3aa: ASSFSTGTTGTGELF
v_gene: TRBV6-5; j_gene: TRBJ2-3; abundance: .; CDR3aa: ASLPRQGGGDTQY
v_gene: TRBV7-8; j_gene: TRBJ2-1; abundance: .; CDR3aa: ASSGTRVAGGNEQF
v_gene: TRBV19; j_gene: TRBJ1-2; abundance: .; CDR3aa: ASSIWQTFYGYT
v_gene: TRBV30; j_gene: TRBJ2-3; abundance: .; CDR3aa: AWREPPGDTQY
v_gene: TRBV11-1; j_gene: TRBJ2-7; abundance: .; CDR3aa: ASSSVEGGRFHEQY
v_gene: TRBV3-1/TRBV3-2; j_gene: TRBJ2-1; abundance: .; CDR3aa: ASSKVAGGRNEQF
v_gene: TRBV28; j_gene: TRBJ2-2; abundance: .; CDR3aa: ASRASGRGGTGELF
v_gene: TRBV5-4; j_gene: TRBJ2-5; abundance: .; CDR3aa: ASSLGGPHAQETQY
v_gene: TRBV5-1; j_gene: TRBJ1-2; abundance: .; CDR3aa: ASSLAPGEAYGYT
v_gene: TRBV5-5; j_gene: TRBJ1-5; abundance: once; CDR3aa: ASSSSGRGSNQPQH
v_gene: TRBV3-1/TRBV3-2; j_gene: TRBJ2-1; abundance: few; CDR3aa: ASRTRSEPYNEQF
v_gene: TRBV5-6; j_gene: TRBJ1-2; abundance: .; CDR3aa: ASSLQGAQGYT
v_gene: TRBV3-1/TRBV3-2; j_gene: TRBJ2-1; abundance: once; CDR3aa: ASSQGLAGANEQF
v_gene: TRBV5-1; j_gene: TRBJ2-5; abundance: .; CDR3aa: ASSLGEETQY
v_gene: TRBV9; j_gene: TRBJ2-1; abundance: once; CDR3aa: ASSAGHMENEQF
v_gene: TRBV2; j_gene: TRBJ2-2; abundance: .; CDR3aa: ASSEAWSGQGNTGELF
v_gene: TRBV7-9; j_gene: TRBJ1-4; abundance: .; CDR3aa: ASSFARDRGEKLF
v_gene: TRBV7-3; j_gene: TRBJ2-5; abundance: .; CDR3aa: ASSATGVGETQY
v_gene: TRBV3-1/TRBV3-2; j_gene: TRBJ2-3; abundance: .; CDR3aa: ASSRGGGGANTQY
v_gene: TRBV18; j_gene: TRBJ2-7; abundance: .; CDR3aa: ASSPRLAGVDEQY
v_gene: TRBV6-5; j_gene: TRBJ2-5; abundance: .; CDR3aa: ASSTGGGQKTQY
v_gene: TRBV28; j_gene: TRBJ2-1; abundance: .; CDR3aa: ASKSRILYNEQF
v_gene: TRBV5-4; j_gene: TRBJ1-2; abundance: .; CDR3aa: ASSPDRNNYGYT
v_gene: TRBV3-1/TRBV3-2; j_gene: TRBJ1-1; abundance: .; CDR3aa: ASSQGLNTEAF
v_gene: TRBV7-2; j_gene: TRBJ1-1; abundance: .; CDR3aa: ASSLGRLNTEAF
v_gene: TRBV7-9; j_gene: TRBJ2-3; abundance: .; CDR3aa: ASSSGLAGATDTQY
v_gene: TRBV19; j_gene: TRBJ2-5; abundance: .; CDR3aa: ASSIGAPNQETQY
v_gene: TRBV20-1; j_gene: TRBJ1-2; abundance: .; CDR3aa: SASRTGGYGYT
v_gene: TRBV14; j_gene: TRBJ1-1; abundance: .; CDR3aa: ASSQAGSTEAF
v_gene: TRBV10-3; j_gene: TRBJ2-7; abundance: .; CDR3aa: AISESSAGGPLEQY
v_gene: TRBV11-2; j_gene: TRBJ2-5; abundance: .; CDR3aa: ASSLAGLVDPQY
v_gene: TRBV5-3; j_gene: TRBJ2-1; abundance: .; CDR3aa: ARSLGLRRVTYNEQF
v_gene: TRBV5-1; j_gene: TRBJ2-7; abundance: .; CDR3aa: ASSLASGSINEQY
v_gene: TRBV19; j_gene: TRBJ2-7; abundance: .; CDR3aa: ASKLAGGSYEQY
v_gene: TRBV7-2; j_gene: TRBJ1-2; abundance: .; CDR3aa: ASRPGVSFGYGYT
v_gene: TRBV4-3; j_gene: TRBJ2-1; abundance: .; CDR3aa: ASSQELSVGSYNEQF
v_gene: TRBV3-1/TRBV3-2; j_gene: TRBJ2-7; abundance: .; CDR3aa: ASSQVGRDRVISFYEQY
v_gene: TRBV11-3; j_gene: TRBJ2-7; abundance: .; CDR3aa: ASSLGGDRTYEQY
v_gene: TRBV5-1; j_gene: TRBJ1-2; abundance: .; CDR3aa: ASSPGGVLYGYT
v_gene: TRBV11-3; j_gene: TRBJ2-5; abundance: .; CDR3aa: ASSLDHMASGMRETQY
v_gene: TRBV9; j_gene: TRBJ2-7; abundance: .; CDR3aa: ASSRSGTSGSDEQY
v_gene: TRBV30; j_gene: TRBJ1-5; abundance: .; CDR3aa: AWSSGTRAGQPQH
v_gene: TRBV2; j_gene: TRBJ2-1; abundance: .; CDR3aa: ASKGLAGAYNEQF
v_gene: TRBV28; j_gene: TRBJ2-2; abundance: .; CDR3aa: ASSFRLPLPTGELF
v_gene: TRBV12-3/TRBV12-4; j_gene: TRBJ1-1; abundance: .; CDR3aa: ASSTYRDPEAF
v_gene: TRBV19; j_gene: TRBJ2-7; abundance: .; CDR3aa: ASSTLGQGGRYEQY
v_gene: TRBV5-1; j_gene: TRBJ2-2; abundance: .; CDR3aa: ASSRGALAGNTGELF
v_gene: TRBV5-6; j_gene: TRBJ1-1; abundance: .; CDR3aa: ASSLVLSGEAF
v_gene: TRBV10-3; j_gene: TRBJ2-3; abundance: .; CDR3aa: AISEGGGLTSDTQY